One and the same sample provided the 32 T cell receptor beta chains below, sequenced in a study of post-analysis software for immune sequencing data. General study points: With TRBV5-6, TRBV5-1 and TRBV20-1 included, 4 to 6 TRBV segments were more frequent in patients than in controls.

Their recognized antigens are unknown. Included in the TCR beta cDNA libraries were unique molecular identifiers. One entry per CDR3 protein, called by TCRdb with MiXCR from the PCR reads. The table shows about 760,000 distinct CDR3 sequences, with roughly 29% occurring only once. The sample consisted of blood. These receptors were taken from a girl aged 10 to 17 with multiple sclerosis.

This chain uses TRBV6-2 or TRBV6-3 with TRBJ2-7; 10 bases are a match to TRBD2. The germline gives CDR1 MNHEY, CDR2 SVGEGT. The V segment lost 2 bases and the J segment 6 bases; nucleotides outside the gene matches: 10. This CDR3 contains 16 residues. The CDR3 loop reads CASSYRTSGILAEQYF. For the CDR3, the DNA is TGTGCCAGCAGTTACCGAACTAGCGGGATCCTTGCCGAGCAGTACTTC.

The V call is TRBV7-7, the J call TRBJ2-5; D is undetermined. The V end was cut by 1 base, the J end by 2 bases, with 8 bases between. Germline loops: CDR1 SSHAT, CDR2 FNYEAQ (reference sequence). This CDR3 has 14 amino acids. CDR3 protein: CASSLGSQQETQYF. The CDR3, as DNA: TGTGCCAGCAGCTTAGGCAGCCAGCAAGAGACCCAGTACTTC.

The V call is TRBV4-3, the J call TRBJ2-3; TRBD1 aligns across 9 bases. V was clipped by 1 base and J by 2 bases; unmatched bases: 4. Germline CDR1 and CDR2: LGHNA and YSLEER. The CDR3 extends over 16 amino acids. The CDR3 nucleotides are TGCGCCAGCAGCCAAGTAGGGACAGGGATCACAGATACGCAGTATTTT. This encodes CASSQVGTGITDTQYF.

J is TRBJ2-1 and V is TRBV2; 12 bases align to TRBD2. The CDR3 is 13 amino acids. V was clipped by 8 bases and J by 8 bases; unmatched bases: 4. Germline loops: CDR1 SNHLY, CDR2 FYNNEI. In DNA form, the CDR3 reads TGTGCCAGCGCTAGCGGGGGGGCGTATGAGCAGTTCTTC. This translates into CASASGGAYEQFF.

This clonotype has a count of ten or more. The chain has TRBV6-5 and TRBJ2-3; TRBD2 matches 9 bases. The J segment lost 6 bases and the V segment lost 2 bases, leaving 9 bases of the junction unmatched. The CDR3 contains 16 residues. From germline, CDR1 is MNHEY and CDR2 SVGAGI. DNA for the CDR3: TGTGCCAGCAGTTACCGGCGAATAGCGGGGGACGATACGCAGTATTTT. Protein: CASSYRRIAGDDTQYF.

This clonotype turned up a few times. The chain is built from TRBV29-1 and TRBJ2-1; D is uncertain. Germline CDR1 SQVTM, CDR2 ANQGSEA. The CDR3 is 12 amino acids. The V end was cut by 3 bases, the J end by 5 bases, with 8 bases between. CDR3 region: CSVDPQNNEQFF. CDR3 bases: TGCAGCGTTGACCCACAGAACAATGAGCAGTTCTTC.

The V gene is TRBV29-1, the J gene TRBJ2-1, with D tentatively TRBD1 (7 bases). This CDR3 is built from 15 residues. Germline V gene sequence: CDR1 SQVTM, CDR2 ANQGSEA. Trimming stripped 7 bases from V and 0 bases from J, with 16 bases between. The CDR3 nucleotides read TGCAGCGGAAAAAACAGGGGAGGCTCCTACAATGAGCAGTTCTTC. Translating gives CSGKNRGGSYNEQFF.

The gene calls are TRBV20-1 and TRBJ1-4; D remains unclear. Trimming took 3 bases from V and 5 from J, leaving 10 bases between them. This CDR3 has 13 residues. Germline values: CDR1 DFQATT, CDR2 SNEGSKA (reference sequence). The CDR3 region has the DNA TGCAGTGCTAGTGAGGATTCCAATGAAAAACTGTTTTTT. This sequence encodes CSASEDSNEKLFF.

At least ten counts were recorded for this clonotype. The chain combines TRBV7-2 with TRBJ2-1; D call uncertain. The V gene's germline CDR1 is SGHTA and CDR2 FQGNSA. Trimming left V 6 bases short and J 9 bases short, with 12 bases between. The CDR3 extends over 12 amino acids. CDR3 DNA sequence: TGTGCCAGCAGTTTCCCCCCGACTGAGCAGTTCTTC. Translating it yields CASSFPPTEQFF.

The chain is built from TRBV7-9 and TRBJ1-2; tentative D call: TRBD1 (5 bases). Trimming removed 5 bases at V and 1 base at J, with 20 bases between. This CDR3 is built from 17 residues. CDR1 SEHNR and CDR2 FQNEAQ come from the germline V gene (reference sequence). The CDR3 DNA reads as TGTGCCAGCAGCAGGCTAGAGGGGCAGGACCTTAACTATGGCTACACCTTC. As protein: CASSRLEGQDLNYGYTF.

This chain links TRBV10-1 with TRBJ2-2; 10 bases are shared with TRBD1. The CDR3 contains 15 residues. The V and J ends lost 4 bases and 5 bases, in that order; junction bases with no gene match: 4. Looked up from germline, CDR1 is WNHNN and CDR2 is SYGVQD (reference sequence). Here the CDR3 reads CASSAGQGRTGELFF. The CDR3 DNA follows: TGCGCCAGCAGTGCGGGACAGGGGAGGACCGGGGAGCTGTTTTTT.

The chain uses TRBV7-2 and TRBJ2-1; 8 bases are shared with TRBD1. Per germline, CDR1 SGHTA and CDR2 FQGNSA. The CDR3 loop spans 15 amino acids. V was pared by 4 bases and J by 3 bases, with 5 bases of the junction left unmatched. CDR3 in amino acids: CASSSTGAVYNEQFF. The CDR3 DNA is TGTGCCAGCAGCTCGACAGGGGCAGTCTACAATGAGCAGTTCTTC.

This clonotype was counted a few times. V and J are TRBV20-1 and TRBJ2-3; a weak D match, TRBD1 (6 bases). From germline, CDR1 is DFQATT and CDR2 SNEGSKA (reference sequence). Trimming left V 3 bases short and J 2 bases short, with 18 bases between. The CDR3 contains 16 residues. DNA for the CDR3: TGCAGTGCTAGCCTTATTGGGGGCGGATCCACAGATACGCAGTATTTT. This encodes CSASLIGGGSTDTQYF.

The rearrangement joins TRBV7-2 to TRBJ2-7, with 8 bases matching TRBD1. The V gene's germline CDR1 is SGHTA and CDR2 FQGNSA. The CDR3 sequence is 16 residues long. J gave up 9 bases and V 2 bases, and 15 bases lay outside the gene matches. The CDR3 here is CASSLSTGTGGSVQYF. Written as DNA, the CDR3 is TGTGCCAGCAGCTTAAGTACCGGGACAGGCGGCTCGGTGCAGTACTTC.

This chain links TRBV20-1 with TRBJ2-7, with 16 bases aligning to TRBD2. CDR1 and CDR2 (germline): DFQATT, SNEGSKA (reference sequence). The trim removed 5 bases at V and 2 bases at J, leaving 6 bases unmatched. The CDR3 sequence is 16 residues long. CDR3 DNA: TGCAGTGCTGGAGGGACTAGCGGGAGGGAGACCTACGAGCAGTACTTC. It codes for CSAGGTSGRETYEQYF.

Worth noting for this clonotype: One junction end disagrees with the germline gene, perhaps due to a read error. This rearrangement joins TRBV18 to TRBJ2-3; either TRBD1 or TRBD2 may supply D (5 bases each). This CDR3 has 16 amino acids. CDR1 KGHSH and CDR2 LQKENI come from the germline V gene. The CDR3 is CANSLTTGRSTDTQYF. In DNA, the CDR3 is TGTGCCAACTCACTAACCACGGGACGGAGCACAGATACGCAGTATTTT.

This clonotype was recorded a few times. The chain recombines TRBV7-2 with TRBJ1-1, with 9 bases aligning to TRBD1. Germline CDR1 SGHTA, CDR2 FQGNSA. Trimming took 4 bases from V and 5 from J; bases not matched to a gene: 8. The CDR3 loop spans 15 amino acids. The CDR3 coding sequence is TGTGCCAGCAGCTCGCAACAGGGGGCGCGGACTGAAGCTTTCTTT. This sequence encodes CASSSQQGARTEAFF. The complete variable domain, with remaining parts taken from reference TRBV7-2 and TRBJ1-1, reads GAGVSQSPSNKVTEKGKDVELRCDPISGHTALYWYRQSLGQGLEFLIYFQGNSAPDKSGLPSDRFSAERTGGSVSTLTIQRTQQEDSAVYLCASSSQQGARTEAFFGQGTRLTVV.

The sample holds a few counts of this clonotype. The chain employs TRBV5-6 and TRBJ2-5, with a weak D call TRBD2 (6 bases). CDR1 and CDR2 (germline): SGHDT, YYEEEE. This CDR3 comprises 15 residues. V was shortened by 4 bases and J by 5 bases, with 18 bases between the two germline ends. The CDR3, as DNA: TGTGCCAGCAGCACCCCGAGCGGGCCGGCGGAGACCCAGTACTTC. Its translation is CASSTPSGPAETQYF.

The chain has TRBV20-1 and TRBJ1-5, with D tentatively TRBD1 (5 bases). The CDR3 length is 14 residues. CDR1 is DFQATT, CDR2 SNEGSKA, per germline (reference sequence). Between the trimmed V and J ends, which lost 5 bases and 0 bases, there was a span of 11 bases. The CDR3 here is CSAGGGISNQPQHF. In nucleotides, the CDR3 is TGCAGTGCTGGGGGGGGGATTAGCAATCAGCCCCAGCATTTT.

This clonotype showed up many times. This sequence joins TRBV7-2 and TRBJ2-7; tentatively, D is TRBD1 or TRBD2 (5 bases each). Trimming left V 7 bases short and J 0 bases short, with 13 bases between. The V gene's germline CDR1 is SGHTA and CDR2 FQGNSA. The CDR3 spans 14 residues. The CDR3: CASTRDQSSYEQYF. CDR3 sequence (DNA): TGTGCCAGCACCCGGGACCAGAGCTCCTACGAGCAGTACTTC.

This clonotype was seen ten or more times. The chain couples TRBV29-1 to TRBJ2-5; D gene ambiguous. Germline V CDR1 and CDR2: SQVTM, ANQGSEA. The length of the CDR3 is 17 residues. With 0 bases removed from V and 4 bases from J, the gap between germline ends came to 21 bases. The DNA of the CDR3 is TGCAGCGTTGAAGACCCCACGCGTTGGGGTATTCCAGAGACCCAGTACTTC. It encodes CSVEDPTRWGIPETQYF.

The sample holds a few counts of this clonotype. This chain joins TRBV6-2 or TRBV6-3 and TRBJ1-1; 7 nucleotides agree with TRBD1. CDR1 and CDR2 from the germline V gene are MNHEY and SVGEGT. J lost 2 bases, V lost 6 bases, and 3 bases had no gene match. The CDR3 has 13 amino acids. The CDR3 DNA follows: TGTGCCAGCAGGGACAGGTCAAACACTGAAGCTTTCTTT. Protein sequence: CASRDRSNTEAFF.

This clonotype was picked up a small number of times. This chain joins TRBV5-6 and TRBJ2-1, with 7 bases lining up with TRBD2. Germline V gives CDR1 SGHDT, CDR2 YYEEEE. CDR3 size: 14 residues. V shed 0 bases and J 7 bases; nucleotides not matched to a gene: 4. The CDR3 loop is CASSLALLANEQFF. CDR3 in DNA: TGTGCCAGCAGCTTGGCCTTACTAGCGAATGAGCAGTTCTTC.

The CDR3 coding sequence is TGTGCCACCGGGGGGGAGGGCAGGGAGCAGTTCTTC. Protein: CATGGEGREQFF. This rearrangement joins TRBV28 to TRBJ2-1; 8 bases map to TRBD2. The V gene's germline CDR1 is MDHEN and CDR2 SYDVKM. This CDR3 contains 12 residues. Trimming cost V 10 bases and J 10 bases; bases outside gene matches: 9.

This sequence joins TRBV6-1 and TRBJ2-2; TRBD2 is a possible D gene (7 bases). The V end lost 7 bases, the J end lost 0 bases, and 18 bases lay between the germline ends. Germline CDR1 and CDR2: MNHNS and SASEGT. The CDR3 is 17 amino acids. The CDR3 spells CASNSLRGGSNTGELFF. CDR3 coding DNA: TGTGCCAGCAATAGTTTAAGGGGGGGTTCGAACACCGGGGAGCTGTTTTTT.

This rearrangement joins TRBV7-9 to TRBJ2-5, with D perhaps matching TRBD2 (5 bases). The germline gives CDR1 SEHNR, CDR2 FQNEAQ (reference sequence). Trimming cost V 1 base and J 11 bases, with 17 bases left between them. This CDR3 has 14 residues. This CDR3 reads CASSLEEDLWVQYF. In DNA form, the CDR3 reads TGTGCCAGCAGCTTAGAGGAGGACCTCTGGGTGCAGTACTTC.

This clonotype was detected a few times. This sequence joins TRBV11-2 and TRBJ2-1; TRBD2 matches 8 bases. This CDR3 is 15 amino acids long. V was pared by 5 bases and J by 6 bases, with 9 bases of the junction left unmatched. Germline V gene sequence: CDR1 SGHAT, CDR2 FQNNGV. The CDR3 protein is CASSRGASGFNEQFF. Written as DNA, the CDR3 is TGTGCCAGCAGCCGAGGGGCTAGCGGGTTCAATGAGCAGTTCTTC.

The chain recombines TRBV7-9 with TRBJ2-1; D is ambiguous. The CDR3 loop spans 15 amino acids. The germline V gene encodes CDR1 SEHNR and CDR2 FQNEAQ (reference sequence). The V gene lost 5 bases and the J gene lost 5 bases, with 16 bases spanning the gap. Written as DNA, the CDR3 is TGTGCCAGCAGCCTCCTTTCGGTGCCCGACAATGAGCAGTTCTTC. This gives the protein CASSLLSVPDNEQFF.

V and J are TRBV27 and TRBJ1-2; TRBD1 aligns across 7 bases. Germline-derived CDR1 and CDR2 are MNHEY and SMNVEV (reference sequence). V gave up 6 bases and J gave up 3 bases; unmatched junction bases: 13. CDR3 length: 16 residues. This CDR3 reads CASSMGQSGSYYGYTF. The CDR3, as DNA: TGTGCCAGCAGCATGGGACAGAGTGGCTCGTACTATGGCTACACCTTC.

Comment on this clonotype: It may be a read error: a sequence one base away is much more abundant. This sequence joins TRBV20-1 and TRBJ2-7; 8 bases align to TRBD1. The J call may be mistaken, given a closer DNA end match to TRBJ2-5. CDR1 is DFQATT and CDR2 is SNEGSKA in the germline V gene (reference sequence). There are 13 residues in the CDR3. The CDR3: CSAMDRAGETQYF. Written as DNA, the CDR3 is TGCAGTGCCATGGACAGGGCGGGAGAGACCCAGTACTTC.

This clonotype turned up a few times. The chain couples TRBV20-1 to TRBJ1-5; D is uncertain. V was trimmed by 7 bases and J by 3 bases, leaving 19 bases between them. This CDR3 contains 15 residues. Germline V gives CDR1 DFQATT, CDR2 SNEGSKA (reference sequence). DNA for the CDR3: TGCAGTGGGGCGAGAGATGGCTGGGACAATCAGCCCCAGCATTTT. It translates to CSGARDGWDNQPQHF.

As regards this clonotype: Mismatch with germline at one junction end may stem from a read error. The V and J genes are TRBV5-1 and TRBJ1-6; no definite D call. The germline V gene encodes CDR1 SGHRS and CDR2 YFSETQ. The CDR3 loop spans 14 amino acids. CDR3 coding DNA: TGCGCCAGCAGCTTGTCAGCGGAAAATTCACCCCCCCACTTT. This codes for CASSLSAENSPPHF.